The 8 T cell receptor beta chains given below trace back to one sample, sequenced in a study of T cells after yellow fever vaccination. From the 5' RACE reads, TCRdb called clonotypes with MiXCR, one entry per CDR3 protein. The sample includes roughly 520,000 distinct CDR3 sequences, 20% to 25% seen only once; the top ten take approximately 15%. The sequenced sample was PBMCs, obtained less than 25 days after the first yellow fever vaccination. The receptors derive from a man younger than 35 who received the YFV17D yellow fever vaccine.

This clonotype was found a few times. The chain recombines TRBV5-1 with TRBJ2-5; D gene unclear. This CDR3 comprises 15 residues. From germline, CDR1 is SGHRS and CDR2 YFSETQ. Between the trimmed V and J ends, which lost 4 bases and 5 bases, there was a span of 18 bases. The CDR3 here is CASSPEFGGRETQYF. DNA for the CDR3: TGCGCCAGCAGCCCCGAATTCGGCGGTAGGGAGACCCAGTACTTC.

The rearrangement joins TRBV5-1 to TRBJ2-5; D is possibly TRBD1 or TRBD2 (5 bases each). This CDR3 region has 15 residues. In germline, CDR1 is SGHRS, CDR2 YFSETQ. Trimming removed 4 bases from V and 0 bases from J, with 13 bases in between. The CDR3 nucleotides are TGCGCCAGCAGCACCACGGGACCGAACCAAGAGACCCAGTACTTC. Its protein is CASSTTGPNQETQYF. The variable domain in full, completed from reference TRBV5-1 and TRBJ2-5, reads KAGVTQTPRYLIKTRGQQVTLSCSPISGHRSVSWYQQTPGQGLQFLFEYFSETQRNKGNFPGRFSGRQFSNSRSEMNVSTLELGDSALYLCASSTTGPNQETQYFGPGTRLLVL.

This clonotype was seen more than once but under ten times. The chain employs TRBV18 and TRBJ1-2; D is undetermined. V was cut by 3 bases and J by 0 bases, with 11 bases left in between. The CDR3 contains 15 residues. Per the germline V gene, CDR1 is KGHSH and CDR2 is LQKENI. The CDR3 bases are TGTGCCAGCTCACCGCTAACAGATGCTAACTATGGCTACACCTTC. This sequence encodes CASSPLTDANYGYTF.

The V call is TRBV6-1, the J call TRBJ2-2, with D unresolved. This CDR3 is built from 15 residues. CDR1 MNHNS and CDR2 SASEGT come from the germline V gene. V lost 7 bases to trimming and J lost 7 bases, with 19 bases between them. CDR3 protein: CASTPAGPIGGELFF. The CDR3, as DNA: TGTGCCAGCACCCCCGCCGGACCTATAGGCGGGGAGCTGTTTTTT.

The V gene is TRBV28, the J gene TRBJ2-3; 7 bases map to TRBD1. V lost 8 bases and J lost 0; bases outside the gene matches: 11. Germline loops: CDR1 MDHEN, CDR2 SYDVKM. The CDR3 sequence is 16 residues long. Here the CDR3 DNA reads TGTGCCAGCGGAGAGACAGACAGGGCAAGCACAGATACGCAGTATTTT. Translated, it gives CASGETDRASTDTQYF.

This clonotype showed up many times. The chain couples TRBV11-3 to TRBJ2-1; TRBD2 matches at 16 bases. The CDR3 length is 16 residues. J was trimmed by 6 bases and V by 5 bases; bases with no gene match: 4. Germline V gene lookup returns CDR1 SGHNT and CDR2 YENEEA. DNA of the CDR3: TGTGCCAGCAGCATCGGGACTAGCGGGGGGGCCAATGAGCAGTTCTTC. Protein product: CASSIGTSGGANEQFF.

This clonotype was observed a few times. The CDR3 is CATSERLGDTQYF. The CDR3, as DNA: TGTGCCACCAGTGAAAGACTAGGGGATACGCAGTATTTT. The gene calls are TRBV24-1 and TRBJ2-3, with D possibly being TRBD2 (6 bases). This CDR3 is 13 amino acids long. Germline V CDR1 and CDR2: KGHDR, SFDVKD. Trimming removed 4 bases at V and 6 bases at J, with 10 bases between.

This clonotype was seen a few times. The chain recombines TRBV7-9 with TRBJ2-2, with 8 bases that match TRBD1. Germline trimming cut 6 bases from V and 6 bases from J; bases unmatched to any gene: 12. Germline CDR1 SEHNR, CDR2 FQNEAQ (reference sequence). The CDR3 is 16 residues long. The CDR3 coding sequence is TGTGCCAGCAGTCAGGGGGCTAGCGCCGTCGCCGGGGAGCTGTTTTTT. Amino acid sequence: CASSQGASAVAGELFF.